A selection of T cell receptor beta chains follows, all from one sample in a study of PD-1 blockade in classical Hodgkin lymphoma. Sequencing was performed with immunoSEQ multiplex PCR; in TCRdb, only in-frame clones are kept and a portion is missing. In the table there are 35,000 or so clones, less than 85% of which are singletons. Material: peripheral blood mononuclear cells (PBMCs), obtained before the second cycle of nivolumab. These receptors were taken from a human donor with classical Hodgkin lymphoma. The CDR3 runs from the conserved cysteine through the conserved F or W. D genes are given only for firm matches. A clone size is listed for some rows: how often the clone was seen (once, few, many), or a class if it is expanded.

d_call: TRBD2
v_call: TRBV4-1
clone_size: -
j_call: TRBJ2-1
cdr3_nt: TGCGCCAGCAGCGGGGCGGGGCGGGGGGGTCCCTACAATGAGCAGTTCTTC
cdr3_aa: CASSGAGRGGPYNEQFF

d_call: -
v_call: TRBV7-2
clone_size: few
j_call: TRBJ1-6
cdr3_nt: TGTGCCAGCAGCTTAGTACATTCACCCCTCCACTTT
cdr3_aa: CASSLVHSPLHF

d_call: -
v_call: TRBV18
clone_size: -
j_call: TRBJ1-5
cdr3_nt: TGTGCCAGCTCGTCCAACAGGGACCGGGATCAGCCCCAGCATTTT
cdr3_aa: CASSSNRDRDQPQHF

d_call: -
v_call: TRBV4-1
clone_size: once
j_call: TRBJ1-5
cdr3_nt: TGCGCCAGCAGCCAAGACGGGGTATCCCTACAGCCCCAGCATTTT
cdr3_aa: CASSQDGVSLQPQHF

d_call: TRBD2
v_call: TRBV4-3
clone_size: few
j_call: TRBJ2-1
cdr3_nt: TGCGCCAGCAGCTCTTCGTCCGGGGGGGCGCACAATGAGCAGTTCTTC
cdr3_aa: CASSSSSGGAHNEQFF

d_call: -
v_call: TRBV6-1
clone_size: -
j_call: TRBJ2-3
cdr3_nt: TGTGCCAGCAGTGTTGAGCCGCTAAGCACAGATACGCAGTATTTT
cdr3_aa: CASSVEPLSTDTQYF

d_call: TRBD2
v_call: TRBV7-8
clone_size: -
j_call: TRBJ2-7
cdr3_nt: TGTGCCAGCAGCTCGCCGGGACTAGCGGGGGGGCCCTACGAGCAGTACTTC
cdr3_aa: CASSSPGLAGGPYEQYF

d_call: -
v_call: TRBV18
clone_size: -
j_call: TRBJ1-6
cdr3_nt: TGTGCCAGCTCACTCGTGAGCTCCTATAATTCACCCCTCCACTTT
cdr3_aa: CASSLVSSYNSPLHF

d_call: TRBD1
v_call: TRBV5-1
clone_size: -
j_call: TRBJ1-6
cdr3_nt: TGCGCCAGCAGCCGAGGGGGGACAGGGAGCATTTCACCCCTCCACTTT
cdr3_aa: CASSRGGTGSISPLHF

d_call: -
v_call: TRBV19
clone_size: -
j_call: TRBJ1-1
cdr3_nt: TGTGCCAGTAGTATAGTTCAGGGGCGCGAAGCTTTCTTT
cdr3_aa: CASSIVQGREAFF

d_call: -
v_call: TRBV4-2
clone_size: -
j_call: TRBJ1-2
cdr3_nt: TGTGCCAGCAGCCAAAACCGGTACGGATTCTATGGCTACACCTTC
cdr3_aa: CASSQNRYGFYGYTF

d_call: -
v_call: TRBV2
clone_size: -
j_call: TRBJ2-3
cdr3_nt: TGTGCCAGCAGTCTGGGCACGTACGCAGATACGCAGTATTTT
cdr3_aa: CASSLGTYADTQYF

d_call: -
v_call: TRBV7-9
clone_size: hyperexpanded
j_call: TRBJ1-6
cdr3_nt: TGTGCCAGCAGCCTCGAAGACAGGAGGAATTCACCCCTCCACTTT
cdr3_aa: CASSLEDRRNSPLHF

d_call: TRBD1
v_call: TRBV7-2
clone_size: once
j_call: TRBJ2-5
cdr3_nt: TGTGCCAGCAGCTTAGGGTCAGGACAGGGGCAAGAGACCCAGTACTTC
cdr3_aa: CASSLGSGQGQETQYF

d_call: -
v_call: TRBV6-1
clone_size: -
j_call: TRBJ1-3
cdr3_nt: TGTGCCAGCAGTGGGGCAAAATGGGTCCCTTCTGGAAACACCATATATTTT
cdr3_aa: CASSGAKWVPSGNTIYF

d_call: -
v_call: TRBV5-8
clone_size: -
j_call: TRBJ2-5
cdr3_nt: TGTGCCAGCAGCCTAAACAGACCGTACCAAGAGACCCAGTACTTC
cdr3_aa: CASSLNRPYQETQYF

d_call: TRBD1
v_call: TRBV28
clone_size: -
j_call: TRBJ2-3
cdr3_nt: TGTGCCAGCAGTTTCGGGACAGGGGGAACAGATACGCAGTATTTT
cdr3_aa: CASSFGTGGTDTQYF

d_call: -
v_call: TRBV14
clone_size: -
j_call: TRBJ2-3
cdr3_nt: TGTGCCAGCAGCCAAGGGGGGTCGGATACGCAGTATTTT
cdr3_aa: CASSQGGSDTQYF

d_call: TRBD1
v_call: TRBV9
clone_size: few
j_call: TRBJ1-4
cdr3_nt: TGTGCCAGCAGCCCCCAGACAGGGAAGAATGAAAAACTGTTTTTT
cdr3_aa: CASSPQTGKNEKLFF

d_call: -
v_call: TRBV6-5
clone_size: once
j_call: TRBJ2-1
cdr3_nt: TGTGCCAGCAGTATGACGGCTTACAATGAGCAGTTCTTC
cdr3_aa: CASSMTAYNEQFF

d_call: TRBD1
v_call: TRBV7-3
clone_size: -
j_call: TRBJ1-1
cdr3_nt: TGTGCCAGCAGCGCGACAGGGGGCGCATCGGGTGAAGCTTTCTTT
cdr3_aa: CASSATGGASGEAFF

d_call: -
v_call: TRBV5-1
clone_size: once
j_call: TRBJ1-3
cdr3_nt: TGCGCCAGCAGCCACGCACGAGGCCCTGGAAACACCATATATTTT
cdr3_aa: CASSHARGPGNTIYF

d_call: TRBD1
v_call: TRBV6-5
clone_size: -
j_call: TRBJ1-5
cdr3_nt: TGTGCCAGCAGCTCACAGGGGGCGTCTAGTCAGCCCCAGCATTTT
cdr3_aa: CASSSQGASSQPQHF

d_call: -
v_call: TRBV29-1
clone_size: -
j_call: TRBJ1-2
cdr3_nt: TGCAGCGTCCGGACAGCGAACTATGGCTACACCTTC
cdr3_aa: CSVRTANYGYTF

d_call: -
v_call: TRBV28
clone_size: -
j_call: TRBJ1-4
cdr3_nt: TGTGCCAGCAACACCCCACGGAGCCAGGGTATTAATGAAAAACTGTTTTTT
cdr3_aa: CASNTPRSQGINEKLFF

d_call: TRBD1
v_call: TRBV5-1
clone_size: -
j_call: TRBJ1-2
cdr3_nt: TGCGCCAGCAGCGAAGGGACAGAACCAAACTATGGCTACACCTTC
cdr3_aa: CASSEGTEPNYGYTF

d_call: TRBD1
v_call: TRBV19
clone_size: -
j_call: TRBJ1-2
cdr3_nt: TGTGCCAGTAGTACTACGACAGGGGGCGCGGACTATGGCTACACCTTC
cdr3_aa: CASSTTTGGADYGYTF

d_call: -
v_call: TRBV4-1
clone_size: -
j_call: TRBJ2-3
cdr3_nt: TGCGCCAGCAGCCAACCCTGGACTGCAACAGATACGCAGTATTTT
cdr3_aa: CASSQPWTATDTQYF

d_call: -
v_call: TRBV4-3
clone_size: -
j_call: TRBJ2-7
cdr3_nt: TGCGCCAGCAGCCAAGATTGGGGAGCACAGTACGAGCAGTACTTC
cdr3_aa: CASSQDWGAQYEQYF

d_call: -
v_call: TRBV4-1
clone_size: -
j_call: TRBJ2-5
cdr3_nt: TGCGCCAGCAGCCAAGAAAAGGGCGAGGGGGAGACCCAGTACTTC
cdr3_aa: CASSQEKGEGETQYF

d_call: -
v_call: TRBV4-2
clone_size: -
j_call: TRBJ2-5
cdr3_nt: TGTGCCAGCAGCCAAGATAGTGAGACCCAGTACTTC
cdr3_aa: CASSQDSETQYF

d_call: TRBD1
v_call: TRBV9
clone_size: -
j_call: TRBJ2-1
cdr3_nt: TGTGCCAGCACCCCGGGACAGGGGAATGAGCAGTTCTTC
cdr3_aa: CASTPGQGNEQFF

d_call: -
v_call: TRBV6-5
clone_size: -
j_call: TRBJ2-3
cdr3_nt: TGTGCCAGCAGTTACGGGGGCACAGATACGCAGTATTTT
cdr3_aa: CASSYGGTDTQYF

d_call: -
v_call: TRBV29-1
clone_size: few
j_call: TRBJ1-1
cdr3_nt: TGCAGCGTTGAAATAGGGGGAGGCACTGAAGCTTTCTTT
cdr3_aa: CSVEIGGGTEAFF

d_call: -
v_call: TRBV27
clone_size: -
j_call: TRBJ2-5
cdr3_nt: TGTGCCAGCAAAAAAGAAAGACAGAGTAGGGAGACCCAGTACTTC
cdr3_aa: CASKKERQSRETQYF

d_call: TRBD1
v_call: TRBV7-3
clone_size: -
j_call: TRBJ2-1
cdr3_nt: TGTGCCAGCAGCTTAACAGACAGGGCGGGCAATGAGCAGTTCTTC
cdr3_aa: CASSLTDRAGNEQFF

d_call: -
v_call: TRBV19
clone_size: -
j_call: TRBJ1-5
cdr3_nt: TGTGCCAGTAGTACAAGGGCCAATCAGCCCCAGCATTTT
cdr3_aa: CASSTRANQPQHF

d_call: -
v_call: TRBV7-8
clone_size: -
j_call: TRBJ2-7
cdr3_nt: TGTGCCAGCAGCTTAGAGGGGGAATCCTACGAGCAGTACTTC
cdr3_aa: CASSLEGESYEQYF

d_call: -
v_call: TRBV21-1
clone_size: -
j_call: TRBJ2-7
cdr3_nt: TGTGCCAGCAGCAAAGCAGGGGCCATCCCTCTCTACGAGCAGTACTTC
cdr3_aa: CASSKAGAIPLYEQYF

d_call: -
v_call: TRBV4-1
clone_size: -
j_call: TRBJ2-5
cdr3_nt: TGCGCCAGCAGCCCGACGGGGGCGGGTCCAGAGACCCAGTACTTC
cdr3_aa: CASSPTGAGPETQYF

d_call: TRBD1
v_call: TRBV6-5
clone_size: once
j_call: TRBJ1-5
cdr3_nt: TGTGCCAGCAGACAGGGGGCGAGGAACAATCAGCCCCAGCATTTT
cdr3_aa: CASRQGARNNQPQHF

d_call: -
v_call: TRBV25-1
clone_size: -
j_call: TRBJ1-4
cdr3_nt: TGTGCCAGCAGTGGAGGGGTACAGGAAAAACTGTTTTTT
cdr3_aa: CASSGGVQEKLFF

d_call: -
v_call: TRBV9
clone_size: few
j_call: TRBJ2-1
cdr3_nt: TGTGCCAGCAGCGTAGCTAAGCCCGGTAGCTCCTACAATGAGCAGTTCTTC
cdr3_aa: CASSVAKPGSSYNEQFF

d_call: TRBD1
v_call: TRBV5-1
clone_size: -
j_call: TRBJ2-1
cdr3_nt: TGCGCCAGCAGCCACGGGACAGCTTACAATGAGCAGTTCTTC
cdr3_aa: CASSHGTAYNEQFF

d_call: -
v_call: TRBV27
clone_size: -
j_call: TRBJ2-7
cdr3_nt: TGTGCCAGCAGTTTATCTAGGAGGGGTGGGGACGAGCAGTACTTC
cdr3_aa: CASSLSRRGGDEQYF